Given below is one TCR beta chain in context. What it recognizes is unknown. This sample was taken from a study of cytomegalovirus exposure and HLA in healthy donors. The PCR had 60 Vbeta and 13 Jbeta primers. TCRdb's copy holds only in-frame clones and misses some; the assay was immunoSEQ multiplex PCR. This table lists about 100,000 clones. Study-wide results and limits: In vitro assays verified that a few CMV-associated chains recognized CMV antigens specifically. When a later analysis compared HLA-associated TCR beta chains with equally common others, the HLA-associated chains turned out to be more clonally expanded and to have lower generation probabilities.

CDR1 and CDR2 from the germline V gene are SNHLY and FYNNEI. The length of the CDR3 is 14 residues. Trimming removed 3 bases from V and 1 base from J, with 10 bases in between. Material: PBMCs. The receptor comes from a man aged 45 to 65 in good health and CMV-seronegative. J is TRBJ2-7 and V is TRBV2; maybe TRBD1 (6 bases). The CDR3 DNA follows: TGTGCCAGCAGTGAGGACAGTAAGTCCTACGAGCAGTACTTC. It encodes CASSEDSKSYEQYF.